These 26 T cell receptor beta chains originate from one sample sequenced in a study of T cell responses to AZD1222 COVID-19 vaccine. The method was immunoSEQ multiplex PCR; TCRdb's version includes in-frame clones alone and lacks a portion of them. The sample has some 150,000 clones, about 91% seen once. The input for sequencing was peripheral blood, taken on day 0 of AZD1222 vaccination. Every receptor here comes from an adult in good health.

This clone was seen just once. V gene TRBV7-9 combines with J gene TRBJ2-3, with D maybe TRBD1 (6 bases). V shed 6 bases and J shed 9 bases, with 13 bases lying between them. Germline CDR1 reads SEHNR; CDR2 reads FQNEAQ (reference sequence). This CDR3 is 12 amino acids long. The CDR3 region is CASSDQGWTQYF. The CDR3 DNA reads TGTGCCAGCAGTGATCAGGGGTGGACGCAGTATTTT.

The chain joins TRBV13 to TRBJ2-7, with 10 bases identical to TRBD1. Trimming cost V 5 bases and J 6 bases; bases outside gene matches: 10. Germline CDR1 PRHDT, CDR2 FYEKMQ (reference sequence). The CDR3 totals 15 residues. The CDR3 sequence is CASSRPRDRGSEQYF. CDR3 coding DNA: TGTGCCAGCAGCCGACCCAGGGACAGGGGATCCGAGCAGTACTTC. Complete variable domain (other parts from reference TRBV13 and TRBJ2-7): AAGVIQSPRHLIKEKRETATLKCYPIPRHDTVYWYQQGPGQDPQFLISFYEKMQSDKGSIPDRFSAQQFSDYHSELNMSSLELGDSALYFCASSRPRDRGSEQYFGPGTRLTVT.

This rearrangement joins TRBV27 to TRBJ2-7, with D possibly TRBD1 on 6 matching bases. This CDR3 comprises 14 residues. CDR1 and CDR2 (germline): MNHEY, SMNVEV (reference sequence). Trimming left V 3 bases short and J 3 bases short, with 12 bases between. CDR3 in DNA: TGTGCCAGCAGTTTGTGGGGGCCTCACTACGAGCAGTACTTC. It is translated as CASSLWGPHYEQYF.

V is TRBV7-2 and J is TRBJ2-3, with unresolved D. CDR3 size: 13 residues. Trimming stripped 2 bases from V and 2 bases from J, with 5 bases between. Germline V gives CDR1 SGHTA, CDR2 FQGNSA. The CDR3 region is CASSLSTTDTQYF. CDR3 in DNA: TGTGCCAGCAGCTTATCAACCACAGATACGCAGTATTTT.

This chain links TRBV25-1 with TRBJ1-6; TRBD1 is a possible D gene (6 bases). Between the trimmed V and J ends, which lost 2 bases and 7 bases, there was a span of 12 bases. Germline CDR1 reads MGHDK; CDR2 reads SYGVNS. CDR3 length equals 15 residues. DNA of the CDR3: TGTGCCAGCAGTGAAGTATACAGGGCGAATTCACCCCTCCACTTT. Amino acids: CASSEVYRANSPLHF.

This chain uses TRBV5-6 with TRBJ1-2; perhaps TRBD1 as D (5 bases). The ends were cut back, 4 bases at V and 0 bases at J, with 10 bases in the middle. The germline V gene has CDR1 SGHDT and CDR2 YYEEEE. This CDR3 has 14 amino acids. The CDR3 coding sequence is TGTGCCAGCAGCGAGGGGCCATCTAACTATGGCTACACCTTC. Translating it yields CASSEGPSNYGYTF.

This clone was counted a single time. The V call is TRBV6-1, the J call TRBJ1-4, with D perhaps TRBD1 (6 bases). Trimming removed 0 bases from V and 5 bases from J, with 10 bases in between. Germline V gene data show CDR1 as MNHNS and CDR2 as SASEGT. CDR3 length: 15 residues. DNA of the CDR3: TGTGCCAGCAGTGAAGCGGGGGGCATCAATGAAAAACTGTTTTTT. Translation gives CASSEAGGINEKLFF.

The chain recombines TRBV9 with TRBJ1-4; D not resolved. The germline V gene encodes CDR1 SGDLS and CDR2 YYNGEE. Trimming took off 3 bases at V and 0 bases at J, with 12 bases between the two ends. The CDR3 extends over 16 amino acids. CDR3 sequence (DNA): TGTGCCAGCAGCGCGGGCCACAGAGCAACTAATGAAAAACTGTTTTTT. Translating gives CASSAGHRATNEKLFF.

The CDR3 sequence: CASSLQETQYF. The DNA of the CDR3 is TGTGCCAGCAGTCTACAAGAGACCCAGTACTTC. V gene TRBV2 combines with J gene TRBJ2-5; no reliable D call. This CDR3 region has 11 residues. Trimming pared 5 bases from V and 2 bases from J, leaving 3 bases between. Germline CDR1 SNHLY, CDR2 FYNNEI.

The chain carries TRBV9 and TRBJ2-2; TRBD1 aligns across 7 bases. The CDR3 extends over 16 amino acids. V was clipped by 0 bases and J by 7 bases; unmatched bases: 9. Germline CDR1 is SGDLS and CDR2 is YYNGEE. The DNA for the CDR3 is TGTGCCAGCAGCGTAGGGGACGAGGGGGCTAACGGGGAGCTGTTTTTT. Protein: CASSVGDEGANGELFF. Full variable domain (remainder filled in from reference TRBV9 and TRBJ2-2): DSGVTQTPKHLITATGQRVTLRCSPRSGDLSVYWYQQSLDQGLQFLIQYYNGEERAKGNILERFSAQQFPDLHSELNLSSLELGDSALYFCASSVGDEGANGELFFGEGSRLTVL.

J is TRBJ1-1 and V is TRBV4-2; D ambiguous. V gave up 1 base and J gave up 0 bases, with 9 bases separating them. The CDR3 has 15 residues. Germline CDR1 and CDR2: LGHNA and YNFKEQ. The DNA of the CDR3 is TGTGCCAGCAGCCAAGCCTGGGGTATGAACACTGAAGCTTTCTTT. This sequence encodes CASSQAWGMNTEAFF.

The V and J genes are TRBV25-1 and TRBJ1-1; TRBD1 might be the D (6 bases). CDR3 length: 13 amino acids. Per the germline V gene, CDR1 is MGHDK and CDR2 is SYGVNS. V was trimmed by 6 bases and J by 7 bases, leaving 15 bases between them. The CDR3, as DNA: TGTGCCAGCAGCGCCGGGACATCCAGTGAAGCTTTCTTT. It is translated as CASSAGTSSEAFF.

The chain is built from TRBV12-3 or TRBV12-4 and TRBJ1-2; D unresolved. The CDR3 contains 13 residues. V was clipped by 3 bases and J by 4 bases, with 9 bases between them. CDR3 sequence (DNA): TGTGCCAGCAGTTTCTCGGGTCCCTATGGCTACACCTTC. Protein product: CASSFSGPYGYTF.

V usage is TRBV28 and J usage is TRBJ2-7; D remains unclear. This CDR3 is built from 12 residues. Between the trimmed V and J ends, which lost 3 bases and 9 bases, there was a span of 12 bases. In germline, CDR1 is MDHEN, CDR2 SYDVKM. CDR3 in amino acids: CASSFVGNRQYF. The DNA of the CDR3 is TGTGCCAGCAGTTTTGTGGGAAACCGGCAGTACTTC.

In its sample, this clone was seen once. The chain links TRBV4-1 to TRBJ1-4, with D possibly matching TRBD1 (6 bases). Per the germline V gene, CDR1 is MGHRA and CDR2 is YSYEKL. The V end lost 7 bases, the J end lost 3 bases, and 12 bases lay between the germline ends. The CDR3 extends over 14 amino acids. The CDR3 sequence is CASTGVEANEKLFF. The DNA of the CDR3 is TGCGCCAGCACAGGGGTTGAAGCTAATGAAAAACTGTTTTTT.

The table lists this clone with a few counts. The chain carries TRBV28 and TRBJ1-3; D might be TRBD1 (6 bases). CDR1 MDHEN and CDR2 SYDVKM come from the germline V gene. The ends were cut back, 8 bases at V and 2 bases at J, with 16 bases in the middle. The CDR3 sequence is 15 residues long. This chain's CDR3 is CASGPSNRAGNTIYF. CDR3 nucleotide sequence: TGTGCCAGCGGACCAAGTAACAGGGCTGGAAACACCATATATTTT.

CDR3 sequence: CASSLARETYEQYF. Here the CDR3 DNA reads TGTGCCAGCAGCTTAGCCCGGGAAACCTACGAGCAGTACTTC. The rearrangement joins TRBV7-9 to TRBJ2-7, with D tentatively TRBD2 (5 bases). This CDR3 spans 14 amino acids. Deletions cut 0 bases from V and 2 bases from J, with 8 bases between. Looked up from germline, CDR1 is SEHNR and CDR2 is FQNEAQ (reference sequence).

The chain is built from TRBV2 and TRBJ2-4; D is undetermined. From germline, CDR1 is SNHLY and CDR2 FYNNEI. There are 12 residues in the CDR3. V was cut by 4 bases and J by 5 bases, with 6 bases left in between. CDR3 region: CASSGSENIQYF. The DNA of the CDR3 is TGTGCCAGCAGTGGCAGCGAAAACATTCAGTACTTC.

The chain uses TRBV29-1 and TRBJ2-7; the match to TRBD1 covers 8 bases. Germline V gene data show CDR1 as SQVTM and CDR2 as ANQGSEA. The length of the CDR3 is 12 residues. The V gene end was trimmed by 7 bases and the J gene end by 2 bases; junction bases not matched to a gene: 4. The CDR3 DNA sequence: TGCAGCGCCGTGACAGGGGCCTACGAGCAGTACTTC. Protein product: CSAVTGAYEQYF.

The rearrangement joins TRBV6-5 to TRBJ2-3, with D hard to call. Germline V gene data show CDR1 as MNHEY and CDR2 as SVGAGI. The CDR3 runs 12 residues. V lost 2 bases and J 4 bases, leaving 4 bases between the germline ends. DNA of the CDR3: TGTGCCAGCAGTTACAACGCAGATACGCAGTATTTT. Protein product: CASSYNADTQYF.

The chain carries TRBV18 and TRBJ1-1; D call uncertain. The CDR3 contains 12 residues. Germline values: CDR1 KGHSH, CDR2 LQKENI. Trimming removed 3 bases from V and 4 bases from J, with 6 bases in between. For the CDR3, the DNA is TGTGCCAGCTCACCCCTTATCACTGAAGCTTTCTTT. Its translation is CASSPLITEAFF.

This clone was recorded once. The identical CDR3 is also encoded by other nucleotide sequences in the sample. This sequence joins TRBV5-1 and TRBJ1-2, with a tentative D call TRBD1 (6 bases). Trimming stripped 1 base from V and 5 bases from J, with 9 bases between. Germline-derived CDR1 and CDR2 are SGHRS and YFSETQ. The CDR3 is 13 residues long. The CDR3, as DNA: TGCGCCAGCAGCTTGAGGGGGGATTATGGCTACACCTTC. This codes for CASSLRGDYGYTF.

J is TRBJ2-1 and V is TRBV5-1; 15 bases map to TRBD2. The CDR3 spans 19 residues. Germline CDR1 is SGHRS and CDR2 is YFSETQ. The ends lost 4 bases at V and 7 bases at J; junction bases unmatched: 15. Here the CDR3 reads CASSRTSGGAKFSGNEQFF. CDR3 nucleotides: TGCGCCAGCAGCCGGACTAGCGGGGGGGCCAAGTTTTCTGGGAATGAGCAGTTCTTC.

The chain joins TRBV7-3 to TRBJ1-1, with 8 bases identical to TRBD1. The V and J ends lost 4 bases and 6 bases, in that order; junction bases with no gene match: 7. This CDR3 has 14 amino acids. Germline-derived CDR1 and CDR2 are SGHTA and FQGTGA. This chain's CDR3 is CASSYSGGFSEAFF. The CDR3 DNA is TGTGCCAGCAGCTATTCAGGGGGCTTTTCTGAAGCTTTCTTT.

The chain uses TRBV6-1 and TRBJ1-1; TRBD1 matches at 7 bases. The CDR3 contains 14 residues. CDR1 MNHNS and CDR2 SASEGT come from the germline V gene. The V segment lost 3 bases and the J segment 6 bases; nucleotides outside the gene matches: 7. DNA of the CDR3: TGTGCCAGCAGTGATTCGACAGGGTCCGCTGAAGCTTTCTTT. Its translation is CASSDSTGSAEAFF.

CDR3 bases: TGTGCCAGCAGCACAGAAAGGCTAGCGGGAGGGCCTGAGCAGTTCTTC. Translation gives CASSTERLAGGPEQFF. The V gene is TRBV7-9, the J gene TRBJ2-1, with 12 bases matching TRBD2. Germline values: CDR1 SEHNR, CDR2 FQNEAQ (reference sequence). CDR3 length: 16 residues. The V and J ends lost 5 bases and 9 bases, in that order; junction bases with no gene match: 11.